This TCR beta chain was captured in a study of T cells in Graves' hyperthyroidism and ophthalmopathy. Study-level background: Peripheral blood was collected at initial diagnosis, before any treatment.

Together with thyroid ultrasound, orbital computed tomography, serum thyroxine and TRAb, clinical symptoms were used for diagnoses. Regions amplified from RNA transcripts were the TCR beta CDR3 regions. First-round RT-PCR targeting the TCR CDR3 was performed with the HTBI primer set. TCRdb processed the multiplex PCR reads anew with MiXCR; each CDR3 protein has one entry. There are around 760,000 distinct CDR3 sequences in the sample; approximately 36% occur only once, and 30% to 40% lies in the top ten. Study-wide findings and caveats: For ophthalmopathy, model prediction preceded onset by a median 6.5 months.

Between the trimmed V and J ends, which lost 7 bases and 2 bases, there was a span of 18 bases. The CDR3 runs to 15 residues. This clonotype occurred a few times. The antigen remains undetermined. The sequencing sample was made of blood. V and J are TRBV12-3 or TRBV12-4 and TRBJ2-7; D perhaps matches TRBD2 (5 bases). This TCR was recovered from a woman aged 40 to 55 with Graves' hyperthyroidism. CDR3 region: CASTSGLLGAYEQYF. The CDR3 bases are TGTGCCAGCACCTCCGGACTTCTCGGCGCCTACGAGCAGTACTTC.